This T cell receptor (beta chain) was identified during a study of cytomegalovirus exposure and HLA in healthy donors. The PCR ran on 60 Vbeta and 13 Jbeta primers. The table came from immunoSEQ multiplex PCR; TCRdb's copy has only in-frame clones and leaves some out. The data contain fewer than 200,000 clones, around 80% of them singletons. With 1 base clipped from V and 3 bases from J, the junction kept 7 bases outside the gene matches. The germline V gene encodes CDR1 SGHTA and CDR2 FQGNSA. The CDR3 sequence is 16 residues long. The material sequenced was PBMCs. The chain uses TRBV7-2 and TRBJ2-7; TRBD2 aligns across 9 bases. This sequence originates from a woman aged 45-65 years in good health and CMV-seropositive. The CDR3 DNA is TGTGCCAGCAGCTTAGACGGGACTAGCAATTTCTACGAGCAGTACTTC. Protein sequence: CASSLDGTSNFYEQYF.